The TCR beta chain under discussion was sequenced for a study of control samples from healthy donors and cancer patients. This clone was picked up one time. The CDR3 extends over 13 amino acids. V was clipped by 6 bases and J by 2 bases; unmatched bases: 0. Generated by immunoSEQ multiplex PCR, the TCRdb table keeps only in-frame clones and is missing some. The sample contains about 70,000 clones, 84% of which appear only once. Input material: PBMCs. This sequence originates from a woman between 50 and 59 years old with lung cancer. The J gene is TRBJ1-3, the V gene TRBV12-3 or TRBV12-4; 8 bases align to TRBD1. CDR3 nucleotides: TGTGCCAGCAGGACAGGGGCTGGAAACACCATATATTTT. Its protein is CASRTGAGNTIYF.